Sequencing of this T cell receptor (beta chain) was carried out in a study of immune evolution from preneoplasia to lung adenocarcinoma. Findings and caveats of the study: Clonality was highest in normal lung, lower in later-stage lesions apparently. Top clone share appeared to fall from AAH through AIS, MIA, adenocarcinoma.

CDR3 length: 14 amino acids. Trimming took off 0 bases at V and 2 bases at J, with 7 bases between the two ends. Germline CDR1 SGDLS, CDR2 YYNGEE. Between about 2014 and 2018, patients underwent resection in Japan or China. Macro-dissection enriched premalignant or tumor cells before nucleic acid extraction. TCRdb's copy holds only in-frame clones and misses some; the assay was immunoSEQ multiplex PCR. Here the sample spans about 14,000 clones, around 86% being singletons. As concerns this clone: Its antigen is not known.

Input material: FFPE lung adenocarcinoma in situ tissue. The chain links TRBV9 to TRBJ2-3; D uncertain. The origin of this receptor is a donor older than 65 with lung adenocarcinoma. The CDR3 nucleotides are TGTGCCAGCAGCGTAGACTCCAACACAGATACGCAGTATTTT. Translating it yields CASSVDSNTDTQYF.